The rows below give T cell receptor beta chains drawn from one sample of a study of cytomegalovirus exposure and HLA in healthy donors. TCRdb's copy holds only in-frame clones and misses some; the assay was immunoSEQ multiplex PCR. The sample has roughly 260,000 clones; more than 75% are singletons. Source material: PBMCs. The receptors derive from a man younger than 35 in good health and CMV-seronegative. The CDR3 runs from the conserved cysteine through the conserved F or W. A D gene is named only where the DNA matches it firmly. Size is omitted from some rows. Given values are once, few, many or a class for expanded clones.

d_call | j_call | v_call | clone_size | cdr3_nt | cdr3_aa
TRBD2 | TRBJ2-7 | TRBV7-9 | - | TGTGCCAGCAGCCCTGGGTCTAGCGGCAACTACGAGCAGTACTTC | CASSPGSSGNYEQYF
TRBD1 | TRBJ2-1 | TRBV4-1 | - | TGCGCCAGCAATGCCCCGGACAGGGGCGAATATGAGCAGTTCTTC | CASNAPDRGEYEQFF
- | TRBJ2-2 | TRBV7-2 | - | TGTGCCAGCAGCTTAGGACGGGGGAGAATCGGGGAGCTGTTTTTT | CASSLGRGRIGELFF
TRBD1 | TRBJ1-2 | TRBV4-3 | once | TGCGCCAGCAGCCAAGCGGGACAGCACTATGGCTACACCTTC | CASSQAGQHYGYTF
TRBD2 | TRBJ2-3 | TRBV2 | - | TGTGCCAGCAGGGGACTAGCGGGAGAGAGTACGCAGTATTTT | CASRGLAGESTQYF
- | TRBJ2-2 | TRBV25-1 | - | TGTGCCAGCAGTGAATTCCTCGGCGGGGAGCTGTTTTTT | CASSEFLGGELFF
- | TRBJ1-4 | TRBV9 | - | TGTGCCAGCAGCCCCCCCTCTAATGAAAAACTGTTTTTT | CASSPPSNEKLFF
- | TRBJ2-2 | TRBV10-1 | - | TGCGCCAGTGGGGGCGCGGGCACCGGGGAGCTGTTTTTT | CASGGAGTGELFF
- | TRBJ2-7 | TRBV5-6 | once | TGTGCCAGCAGCGCCCAGCCGGGGGCCTACGAGCAGTACTTC | CASSAQPGAYEQYF
- | TRBJ1-2 | TRBV11-2 | - | TGTGCCAGCAGCTTAGAACCCCAGGGGAACTATGGCTACACCTTC | CASSLEPQGNYGYTF
- | TRBJ1-1 | TRBV9 | - | TGTGCCAGCAGCGCACAGGTGTCTGAAGCTTTCTTT | CASSAQVSEAFF
- | TRBJ1-1 | TRBV7-2 | few | TGTGCCAGCAGCCTACTAGGGGAAGCTTTCTTT | CASSLLGEAFF
- | TRBJ2-3 | TRBV2 | - | TGTGCCAGCAGTCCTTTAACTTCCACAGATACGCAGTATTTT | CASSPLTSTDTQYF
TRBD1 | TRBJ1-1 | TRBV19 | - | TGTGCCAGTAGCGACAGGGACGCTGAAGCTTTCTTT | CASSDRDAEAFF
TRBD1 | TRBJ2-5 | TRBV19 | - | TGTGCCAGTAGTATTACCGGGACAGGGAAAGAGACCCAGTACTTC | CASSITGTGKETQYF
- | TRBJ2-1 | TRBV29-1 | - | TGCAGCACGTGGGCCAGGGGAGTCGGAATTGAGCAGTTCTTC | CSTWARGVGIEQFF
TRBD2 | TRBJ2-2 | TRBV9 | - | TGTGCCAGCAGCGTAGTGGCTGGACTAGCGGGATTGGGAACCGGGGAGCTGTTTTTT | CASSVVAGLAGLGTGELFF
TRBD2 | TRBJ2-2 | TRBV11-2 | - | TGTGCCAGCAGCTTCCGGGAGGGGCCTCGCACCGGGGAGCTGTTTTTT | CASSFREGPRTGELFF
- | TRBJ1-2 | TRBV7-2 | - | TGTGCCAGCACCCTACCCGCGGCGGGGCTAGGCTACACCTTC | CASTLPAAGLGYTF
TRBD1 | TRBJ1-2 | TRBV4-3 | - | TGCGCCAGCAGCCAAGATAGTCAGGGGGCCTATGGCTACACCTTC | CASSQDSQGAYGYTF
TRBD1 | TRBJ2-7 | TRBV4-2 | - | TGTGCCAGCAGCCAAGACGCGACAGGGCGGTACGAGCAGTACTTC | CASSQDATGRYEQYF
- | TRBJ1-1 | TRBV7-2 | - | TGTGCCAGCAGCTTTACGGGAAGGACTGAAGCTTTCTTT | CASSFTGRTEAFF
- | TRBJ2-3 | TRBV12-5 | - | TGTGCTAGTGGTTTGTTTGGCGGTCCGAACACAGATACGCAGTATTTT | CASGLFGGPNTDTQYF
- | TRBJ2-1 | TRBV30 | - | TGTGCCTGGAGTGGGTTGGGCTTTTACAATGAGCAGTTCTTC | CAWSGLGFYNEQFF
TRBD2 | TRBJ2-7 | TRBV7-9 | - | TGTGCCAGCAGCTCGGGACTAGCGGACGAGCAGTACTTC | CASSSGLADEQYF
- | TRBJ1-5 | TRBV4-3 | - | TGCGCCAGCAGCCGAAGAACAGGGTCGAATCAGCCCCAGCATTTT | CASSRRTGSNQPQHF
- | TRBJ2-7 | TRBV6-6 | - | TGTGCCAGCAGTTCTCATCAGCGGTCCGAGCAGTACTTC | CASSSHQRSEQYF